This T cell receptor (beta chain) is drawn from a study of Ad26.COV2.S vaccination and SARS-CoV-2 variants (dated by TCRdb to 2020 to 2022). Looking at the study overall: Donors in the vaccine arm were drawn from COV1001, a multicentre, randomized, double-blind, placebo-controlled phase I-IIa trial testing Ad26.COV2.S in healthy adults. Ad26.COV2.S was administered intramuscularly at a dose of 5x10^10 or 1x10^11 viral particles, either as one shot or as two shots given 56 days apart. TCRbeta repertoire sequencing was used to assess the specificity and breadth of SARS-CoV-2-reactive T cell receptors after Ad26.COV2.S vaccination. The TCR-sequenced set comprised about 32 samples: around 20 Ad26.COV2.S vaccine recipients, 5 placebo recipients and 8 SARS-CoV-2 convalescent individuals. Trial participants were randomized into five groups of five, in which low-dose or high-dose Ad26.COV2.S was given once or twice, or placebo was given on both occasions. Investigators did not know the trial group allocation while performing experiments and assessing outcomes.

The count of this clone is one. Its antigen is currently not known. No base quality values were provided; no much bigger clone lies one nucleotide off. Including cysteine and phenylalanine, the CDR3 has 14 amino acids. Just CDR3 DNA is preserved here, 42 bases in frame from base 1. The germline V gene (reference sequence) supplies CDR1 SEHNR and CDR2 FQNEAQ. The germline ends are 12 bases apart after V is trimmed by 1 base and J by 5 bases. The immunoSEQ Assay was the method used to sequence TCRbeta CDR3 regions. After extraction, genomic DNA underwent amplification by bias-controlled multiplex PCR, followed by high-throughput sequencing. The source study handled its data this way. To quantify the absolute abundance of each unique TCRbeta CDR3 region, sequences were collapsed and filtered. T cell fraction was estimated by normalization of TCRbeta template counts to usable DNA, with usable DNA being measured through amplification of reference genes present in all nucleated cells. Repertoire TCRs were annotated as SARS-CoV-2-specific by exact matching of V gene, CDR3 amino acid sequence and J gene to a known reactive TCR set. The reference SARS-CoV-2 TCR set came from MIRA and was filtered for enrichment in COVID-19-positive ImmuneCODE repertoires, removing public or cross-reactive TCRs. Using the MIRA antigens, annotated TCRs were further analysed by specific ORF or by position within an ORF. Breadth was defined as the number of annotated unique rearrangements divided by the total number of unique productive rearrangements, and depth was defined as the summed frequency of the annotated unique rearrangements. Two-sided Wilcoxon rank-sum tests were applied when comparing TCR breadth between groups. This is the immuneACCESS table as TCRdb keeps it, with only in-frame sequences that have V and J called. A part of the clones is gone; compared with another copy, unresolved V genes explain less than half, and the rest is unexplained. Clone size and V and J calls were adopted from that table, with D and trimming inferred from the DNA. The sample table holds a few hundred thousand clones, of which 87% were seen once. The ten largest clones capture 2.5% to 3.5% of the sample.

The sample's treatment or condition label, decoded: around 19 received Ad26.COV2.S at low or high dose, single or two shots; a few received placebo; per-sample allocation not given. Repertoires of vaccine and placebo recipients were sequenced from samples collected on day 63 after the first injection. Between 29 July and 7 August 2020, Cohort 1b enrolled 20 to 30 adults aged 18-55 years at one site in Boston, USA. Ad26.COV2.S consisted of a replication-incompetent adenovirus type 26 vector by which a prefusion-stabilized SARS-CoV-2 spike protein from the original Wuhan strain was expressed. Study-wide findings and limitations: After vaccination, spike-specific CD8+ and CD4+ T cell responses were reported to show substantial breadth. Ad26.COV2.S recipients had higher spike-specific TCR breadth than placebo recipients (P = 0.0014). According to the authors, total T cell responses may have been underestimated by the TCR breadth and depth analyses. Comparable non-spike TCR breadth was observed between vaccine and placebo recipients, consistent with only spike being contained in the vaccine. The study was not powered for comparison of responses between vaccine doses or regimens.

This receptor was obtained from a person aged 18-60 years who received the Ad26.COV2.S COVID-19 vaccine or a placebo. The sequencing here drew on peripheral blood, taken in a trial of Ad26.COV2.S vaccine versus placebo. Here the chain combines TRBV7-9 and TRBJ2-7; the D gene may be TRBD1 or TRBD2, since each aligns over 6 bases. The CDR3 region reads CASSLGGASNEQYF. The nucleotide sequence is given as TGTGCCAGCAGCTTAGGGGGGGCTTCCAACGAGCAGTACTTC.